These 10 T cell receptor beta chains originate from one sample sequenced in a study of cytomegalovirus exposure and HLA in healthy donors. 60 Vbeta and 13 Jbeta primers were used in PCR. Measured with immunoSEQ multiplex PCR; TCRdb has only the in-frame clones, and not every one. The sample lists a few hundred thousand clones, under 80% seen once, with less than 2% in the top ten. Sequenced sample: PBMCs. The receptors here all came from a woman aged 30 to 39 in good health and CMV-seronegative.

This chain links TRBV11-1 with TRBJ1-1; tentative D call: TRBD1 (5 bases). V was clipped by 4 bases and J by 5 bases, with 14 bases between them. The germline V gene encodes CDR1 SGHAT and CDR2 FQDESV (reference sequence). The CDR3 totals 14 residues. In DNA form, the CDR3 reads TGTGCCAGCAGCTCCAACCCGGGGGGGACTGAAGCTTTCTTT. Protein: CASSSNPGGTEAFF.

This clone came up once. The CDR3, as DNA: TGTGCCAGCAGCTTAGACAGCGATGAGCAGTTCTTC. Translating it yields CASSLDSDEQFF. The V gene is TRBV7-3, the J gene TRBJ2-1, with TRBD1 as a possible D gene (5 bases). The V end was cut by 2 bases, the J end by 8 bases, with 7 bases between. CDR1 is SGHTA, CDR2 FQGTGA, per germline. CDR3 length: 12 residues.

The chain uses TRBV5-1 and TRBJ1-2, with TRBD1 matching 7 bases. V trimming: 5 bases; J trimming: 6 bases; junction bases outside the gene matches: 10. CDR1 and CDR2 (germline): SGHRS, YFSETQ. The CDR3 runs 14 residues. The CDR3 coding sequence is TGCGCCAGCAGGGGGGACAGCTTCACTCATGGCTACACCTTC. This translates into CASRGDSFTHGYTF. Drawing the rest from reference TRBV5-1 and TRBJ1-2, the complete variable domain is KAGVTQTPRYLIKTRGQQVTLSCSPISGHRSVSWYQQTPGQGLQFLFEYFSETQRNKGNFPGRFSGRQFSNSRSEMNVSTLELGDSALYLCASRGDSFTHGYTFGSGTRLTVV.

The chain is built from TRBV4-1 and TRBJ1-1, with D uncertain. The CDR3 sequence is 15 residues long. Germline loops: CDR1 MGHRA, CDR2 YSYEKL. V was shortened by 0 bases and J by 0 bases, with 8 bases between the two germline ends. The CDR3 sequence is CASSQDLGLNTEAFF. The CDR3 DNA sequence: TGCGCCAGCAGCCAAGATCTCGGGTTGAACACTGAAGCTTTCTTT.

This chain joins TRBV4-2 and TRBJ1-1, with D unresolved. The V end was cut by 4 bases, the J end by 6 bases, with 12 bases between. Germline V gene sequence: CDR1 LGHNA, CDR2 YNFKEQ. The CDR3 contains 13 residues. In nucleotides, the CDR3 is TGTGCCAGCAGCCCCGTTCGGGTCGCTGAAGCTTTCTTT. This gives the protein CASSPVRVAEAFF.

V is TRBV15 and J is TRBJ1-2; tentatively, D is TRBD1 (6 bases). V dropped 3 bases and J dropped 2 bases, with 10 bases sitting between them. This CDR3 contains 14 residues. The V gene's germline CDR1 is LNHNV and CDR2 YYDKDF (reference sequence). DNA for the CDR3: TGTGCCACCAGCAGCGGGGACAACAACTATGGCTACACCTTC. It encodes CATSSGDNNYGYTF.

Details on this clone: Other DNA variants within this sample encode the same CDR3. The chain employs TRBV19 and TRBJ1-1, with D possibly matching TRBD1 (5 bases). CDR3 length equals 13 residues. Germline V gene data show CDR1 as LNHDA and CDR2 as SQIVND (reference sequence). The V gene lost 8 bases and the J gene lost 0 bases, with 10 bases spanning the gap. Here the CDR3 reads CASSQGLNTEAFF. The DNA of the CDR3 is TGTGCCAGTTCTCAGGGTCTGAACACTGAAGCTTTCTTT.

CDR3 DNA sequence: TGTGCCAGCAGCCAGGGATCCCACTCGGGCTACACCTTC. Protein sequence: CASSQGSHSGYTF. The rearrangement links TRBV27 to TRBJ1-2; TRBD1 might be the D (5 bases). The length of the CDR3 is 13 residues. The V and J ends lost 6 bases and 8 bases respectively, with 16 bases between them. Germline-derived CDR1 and CDR2 are MNHEY and SMNVEV (reference sequence).

The gene calls are TRBV27 and TRBJ2-7, with a weak D call TRBD2 (6 bases). V lost 9 bases, J lost 2 bases, and 11 bases lay in between. The germline gives CDR1 MNHEY, CDR2 SMNVEV (reference sequence). This CDR3 has 12 residues. The CDR3 DNA reads TGTGCCAGTCGGGGGTCTACCTACGAGCAGTACTTC. This codes for CASRGSTYEQYF.

This clone was counted a few times. This chain connects TRBV6-5 to TRBJ1-2, with TRBD1 matching 8 bases. The CDR3 covers 14 residues. Germline V gene data show CDR1 as MNHEY and CDR2 as SVGAGI. J was trimmed by 7 bases and V by 2 bases; bases with no gene match: 6. This CDR3 is CASSYLDRGSGYTF. In DNA, the CDR3 is TGTGCCAGCAGTTACCTCGACAGGGGCTCTGGCTACACCTTC.